These 15 T cell receptor beta chains share one sample of origin, sequenced in a study of T cells in tumors after PD-1 blockade. Data came from immunoSEQ multiplex PCR; TCRdb stores just in-frame clones and leaves some out. The sample consists of more than 40,000 clones, around 85% of them appearing once. The specimen comprised PBMCs, sampled before anti-PD-1 treatment. Every receptor here comes from a human donor with basal cell carcinoma.

The genes are TRBV4-2 and TRBJ2-2; D is ambiguous. Between the trimmed V and J ends, which lost 4 bases and 10 bases, there was a span of 10 bases. The CDR3 loop spans 12 amino acids. Germline-derived CDR1 and CDR2 are LGHNA and YNFKEQ. CDR3 bases: TGTGCCAGCAGCCTGGCGTTCGAGGAGCTGTTTTTT. Protein sequence: CASSLAFEELFF.

This chain connects TRBV5-1 to TRBJ1-4; D might be TRBD1 (6 bases). Trimming removed 0 bases at V and 6 bases at J, with 18 bases between. CDR1 and CDR2 from the germline V gene are SGHRS and YFSETQ. The CDR3 extends over 17 amino acids. Here the CDR3 reads CASSLALDSSGDEKLFF. The CDR3 DNA is TGCGCCAGCAGCTTGGCCCTGGACAGCTCTGGGGATGAAAAACTGTTTTTT.

The V gene is TRBV7-2, the J gene TRBJ2-7, with TRBD1 identical over 7 bases. CDR3 length equals 15 residues. Germline V lookup: CDR1 SGHTA, CDR2 FQGNSA. V lost 4 bases to trimming and J lost 3 bases; unmatched junction nucleotides: 9. Written as DNA, the CDR3 is TGTGCCAGCAGCTCCGGGACAGCGATATTCTACGAGCAGTACTTC. Encoded protein: CASSSGTAIFYEQYF.

J is TRBJ2-7 and V is TRBV7-8; no definite D call. Per the germline V gene, CDR1 is SGHVS and CDR2 is FQNEAQ. The V end lost 3 bases, the J end lost 0 bases, and 12 bases lay between the germline ends. This CDR3 is built from 15 residues. The CDR3 DNA follows: TGTGCCAGCAGCTTGCGCGAGGCCAGCTCCTACGAGCAGTACTTC. Translation gives CASSLREASSYEQYF.

The chain has TRBV5-1 and TRBJ2-1; D not resolved. Germline lookup yields CDR1 SGHRS and CDR2 YFSETQ. V lost 1 base and J lost 15, with 14 bases in between. This CDR3 is 12 amino acids long. The CDR3 here is CASSLPDLGRFF. CDR3 DNA sequence: TGCGCCAGCAGCTTGCCGGATCTTGGTCGGTTCTTC. The full variable domain, rest sourced from reference TRBV5-1 and TRBJ2-1, is KAGVTQTPRYLIKTRGQQVTLSCSPISGHRSVSWYQQTPGQGLQFLFEYFSETQRNKGNFPGRFSGRQFSNSRSEMNVSTLELGDSALYLCASSLPDLGRFFGPGTRLTVL.

This rearrangement joins TRBV7-9 to TRBJ1-2; D gene ambiguous. The V end lost 5 bases, the J end lost 3 bases, and 10 bases lay between the germline ends. Looked up from germline, CDR1 is SEHNR and CDR2 is FQNEAQ (reference sequence). This CDR3 has 13 residues. CDR3 sequence (DNA): TGTGCCAGCAGCGTCAGTGGGGACTATGGCTACACCTTC. It codes for CASSVSGDYGYTF.

This chain links TRBV6-4 with TRBJ2-2; TRBD2 matches at 9 bases. CDR1 is MRHNA, CDR2 SNTAGT, per germline. The CDR3 covers 14 residues. The J segment lost 3 bases and the V segment lost 4 bases, leaving 0 bases of the junction unmatched. CDR3 sequence (DNA): TGTGCCAGCAGTGGACTAGCGGACACCGGGGAGCTGTTTTTT. Translation gives CASSGLADTGELFF.

By its share, this clone is medium-sized. The rearrangement links TRBV19 to TRBJ1-3; no clear D gene. The CDR3 covers 13 residues. The V end was cut by 7 bases, the J end by 4 bases, with 11 bases between. The germline V gene encodes CDR1 LNHDA and CDR2 SQIVND (reference sequence). CDR3 coding DNA: TGTGCCAGTACTTCAGCTGGGGGAAACACCATATATTTT. Translated: CASTSAGGNTIYF.

The V gene is TRBV4-1, the J gene TRBJ2-1; D is perhaps TRBD1 (5 bases). The length of the CDR3 is 12 residues. V was shortened by 4 bases and J by 7 bases, with 8 bases between the two germline ends. Germline V gene sequence: CDR1 MGHRA, CDR2 YSYEKL. In DNA form, the CDR3 reads TGCGCCAGCAGCCCCCCAGGGAATGAGCAGTTCTTC. This codes for CASSPPGNEQFF.

The V call is TRBV29-1, the J call TRBJ1-1; tentative D call: TRBD1 (5 bases). V lost 5 bases, J lost 2 bases, and 9 bases lay in between. Germline V gene lookup returns CDR1 SQVTM and CDR2 ANQGSEA. The CDR3 totals 12 residues. The CDR3 protein is CSVSRGNTEAFF. The CDR3 DNA follows: TGCAGCGTTAGTAGGGGAAACACTGAAGCTTTCTTT.

V is TRBV6-5 and J is TRBJ1-5; D is undetermined. CDR1 is MNHEY, CDR2 SVGAGI, per germline. The CDR3 covers 15 residues. With 0 bases removed from V and 7 bases from J, the gap between germline ends came to 13 bases. The CDR3 spells CASSYSLEGEQPQHF. The DNA of the CDR3 is TGTGCCAGCAGTTACTCGTTGGAGGGAGAGCAGCCCCAGCATTTT.

This rearrangement joins TRBV2 to TRBJ2-1; 9 bases fit TRBD1. J was trimmed by 5 bases and V by 8 bases; bases with no gene match: 4. CDR1 SNHLY and CDR2 FYNNEI come from the germline V gene. The CDR3 is made up of 13 amino acids. CDR3: CASHGQGNNEQFF. The DNA for the CDR3 is TGTGCCAGCCACGGACAGGGGAACAATGAGCAGTTCTTC.

This clone has only a few counts. This chain links TRBV5-1 with TRBJ2-5, with D possibly matching TRBD1 (5 bases). V shed 1 base and J shed 5 bases, with 6 bases lying between them. Per germline, CDR1 SGHRS and CDR2 YFSETQ. This CDR3 has 12 amino acids. The CDR3 DNA sequence: TGCGCCAGCAGCTTGAAGGGGGAGACCCAGTACTTC. As protein: CASSLKGETQYF.

The chain has TRBV7-6 and TRBJ1-5, with a possible D match to TRBD1 (6 bases). Germline CDR1 is SGHVS and CDR2 is FNYEAQ. Trimming took 5 bases from V and 3 from J, leaving 23 bases between them. This CDR3 region has 18 residues. The CDR3 spells CASSHGVLRKGDNQPQHF. Written as DNA, the CDR3 is TGTGCCAGCAGCCATGGTGTTCTGAGGAAGGGGGACAATCAGCCCCAGCATTTT.

The chain uses TRBV7-8 and TRBJ2-5; 9 bases fit TRBD2. There are 15 residues in the CDR3. Germline CDR1 reads SGHVS; CDR2 reads FQNEAQ. J lost 4 bases, V lost 5 bases, and 8 bases had no gene match. The CDR3 is CASSRGRGGGETQYF. The CDR3 DNA reads TGTGCCAGCAGCCGCGGGCGGGGGGGCGGAGAGACCCAGTACTTC.